This T cell receptor (beta chain) was retrieved from a study of T cell changes during pregnancy in multiple sclerosis. The CDR3 loop spans 15 amino acids. The J segment lost 5 bases and the V segment lost 4 bases, leaving 9 bases of the junction unmatched. Germline loops: CDR1 SGHRS, CDR2 YFSETQ. TCRdb's table, derived via immunoSEQ multiplex PCR, lists solely in-frame clones and lacks some. Of more than 85,000 clones in the sample, over 85% were seen once. This sequence originates from a female donor in good health, enrolled as a control in a pregnancy study. This chain joins TRBV5-1 and TRBJ2-5; 9 bases map to TRBD1. The sequencing used peripheral blood, collected after pregnancy. The CDR3: CASSADRGNVETQYF. The CDR3 DNA reads TGCGCCAGCAGCGCAGACAGGGGGAATGTCGAGACCCAGTACTTC.